The 19 T cell receptor beta chains given below trace back to one sample, sequenced in a study of T-cell memory formation after mild COVID-19. From the 5' RACE reads, TCRdb called clonotypes with MiXCR, one entry per CDR3 protein. The sample lists about 610,000 distinct CDR3 sequences; 17% were seen once. Sequencing input: PBMCs or a T cell subset sorted from them (not recorded which). Source of these receptors: an adult woman who had mild COVID-19 (a few samples of this study predate the infection). Cell type and time point are not known.

This chain joins TRBV24-1 and TRBJ2-3; 7 nucleotides agree with TRBD1. The germline CDR1 and CDR2 sequences are KGHDR and SFDVKD. The CDR3 sequence is 15 residues long. With 9 bases clipped from V and 0 bases from J, the junction kept 8 bases outside the gene matches. CDR3 region: CATLPGQPSTDTQYF. In DNA, the CDR3 is TGTGCCACCTTACCGGGACAGCCTAGCACAGATACGCAGTATTTT.

The chain combines TRBV3-1 with TRBJ1-4; TRBD1 matches at 9 bases. The V gene end was trimmed by 3 bases and the J gene end by 5 bases; junction bases not matched to a gene: 1. This CDR3 spans 14 amino acids. Germline assignment: CDR1 LGHDT and CDR2 YNNKEL (reference sequence). CDR3 bases: TGTGCCAGCAGCCAGGACAGGGGAAATGAAAAACTGTTTTTT. Its translation is CASSQDRGNEKLFF.

The chain links TRBV12-3 or TRBV12-4 to TRBJ1-1; perhaps TRBD1 as D (5 bases). Trimming removed 6 bases from V and 2 bases from J, with 13 bases in between. The CDR3 spans 14 residues. Here the CDR3 DNA reads TGTGCCAGCAGGCTACAGGACTCTAACACTGAAGCTTTCTTT. It is translated as CASRLQDSNTEAFF.

This clonotype occurred many times. J is TRBJ1-1 and V is TRBV12-3 or TRBV12-4; 11 bases fit TRBD1. This CDR3 has 18 residues. The trim removed 3 bases at V and 4 bases at J, leaving 13 bases unmatched. CDR3 bases: TGTGCCAGCAGTTTTAGAGGACAGGGGGCTCCCATGGGCACTGAAGCTTTCTTT. Its translation: CASSFRGQGAPMGTEAFF.

This clonotype was found a few times. The rearrangement joins TRBV29-1 to TRBJ1-3; possible D gene TRBD1, 6 bases. The CDR3 has 14 amino acids. V lost 4 bases and J lost 0, with 10 bases in between. Germline V lookup: CDR1 SQVTM, CDR2 ANQGSEA. CDR3 residues: CSVGQVNSGNTIYF. The CDR3 DNA reads TGCAGCGTTGGACAGGTGAACTCTGGAAACACCATATATTTT.

This clonotype has ten or more counts. The gene calls are TRBV10-3 and TRBJ2-7; TRBD1 matches 7 bases. From germline, CDR1 is ENHRY and CDR2 SYGVKD. This CDR3 region has 14 residues. J was trimmed by 2 bases and V by 0 bases; bases with no gene match: 1. CDR3 in DNA: TGTGCCATCAGTGAGTCCACAGGGGCCTACGAGCAGTACTTC. Translating gives CAISESTGAYEQYF.

This clonotype was seen more than once but under ten times. The chain has TRBV5-1 and TRBJ1-2; D remains ambiguous. Germline V CDR1 and CDR2: SGHRS, YFSETQ. With 4 bases removed from V and 0 bases from J, the gap between germline ends came to 7 bases. There are 13 residues in the CDR3. In DNA, the CDR3 is TGCGCCAGCAGCACGGACGCTAACTATGGCTACACCTTC. Translation gives CASSTDANYGYTF.

This clonotype has at least ten counts. This chain uses TRBV12-3 or TRBV12-4 with TRBJ2-2; 7 bases align to TRBD1. The V and J ends lost 7 bases and 4 bases, in that order; junction bases with no gene match: 3. The CDR3 is 13 amino acids. The CDR3 sequence is CASTGQVTGELFF. DNA for the CDR3: TGTGCCAGCACCGGACAGGTCACCGGGGAGCTGTTTTTT.

In its sample, this clonotype was seen a few times. The chain is built from TRBV4-1 and TRBJ1-5; 9 bases are shared with TRBD1. The germline V gene encodes CDR1 MGHRA and CDR2 YSYEKL. J gave up 8 bases and V 5 bases, and 4 bases lay outside the gene matches. There are 13 residues in the CDR3. In nucleotides, the CDR3 is TGCGCCAGCAGCTACAGGGGGCAGGAGCCCCAGCATTTT. Protein: CASSYRGQEPQHF.

This clonotype was counted between two and nine times. This chain links TRBV3-1 with TRBJ1-2; weak D call: TRBD1 (5 bases). The CDR3 runs 20 residues. V dropped 0 bases and J dropped 4 bases, with 27 bases sitting between them. Germline lookup yields CDR1 LGHDT and CDR2 YNNKEL (reference sequence). The CDR3 DNA follows: TGTGCCAGCAGCCAAGATGTTCTCAGGCGCAGACAGCCCCTAAGCTATGGCTACACCTTC. Translating it yields CASSQDVLRRRQPLSYGYTF.

This clonotype was seen only a few times. The rearrangement joins TRBV12-3 or TRBV12-4 to TRBJ2-4, with 7 positions matching TRBD1. Trimming cost V 5 bases and J 1 base; bases outside gene matches: 2. The CDR3 contains 14 residues. CDR3 sequence: CASSPRGAKNIQYF. The CDR3 DNA reads TGTGCCAGCAGTCCCAGGGGGGCCAAAAACATTCAGTACTTC.

The chain couples TRBV20-1 to TRBJ1-1; D unresolved. The germline V gene encodes CDR1 DFQATT and CDR2 SNEGSKA (reference sequence). V dropped 0 bases and J dropped 3 bases, with 11 bases sitting between them. This CDR3 contains 14 residues. The CDR3 region has the DNA TGCAGTGCTAGAGATCTCCAGATACACACTGAAGCTTTCTTT. It yields the protein CSARDLQIHTEAFF.

This clonotype was seen only a few times. This chain's CDR3 is CASSRPTDTQYF. In DNA, the CDR3 is TGTGCCAGCAGCCGGCCCACAGATACGCAGTATTTT. The genes are TRBV7-2 and TRBJ2-3; no firm D call. Trimming pared 5 bases from V and 2 bases from J, leaving 5 bases between. This CDR3 is built from 12 residues. The germline CDR1 and CDR2 sequences are SGHTA and FQGNSA.

This clonotype was counted only a few times. This rearrangement joins TRBV20-1 to TRBJ1-1; the D is unclear. This CDR3 contains 14 residues. Germline CDR1 reads DFQATT; CDR2 reads SNEGSKA (reference sequence). V was trimmed by 0 bases and J by 3 bases, leaving 11 bases between them. Written as DNA, the CDR3 is TGCAGTGCTAGAGAGCTCGCAGTATACACTGAAGCTTTCTTT. It is translated as CSARELAVYTEAFF.

V and J are TRBV9 and TRBJ1-2; 8 bases agree with TRBD1. Germline loops: CDR1 SGDLS, CDR2 YYNGEE. The length of the CDR3 is 16 residues. V shed 4 bases, J shed 4 bases, and the junction held 12 bases outside the gene matches. For the CDR3, the DNA is TGTGCCAGCAGCCCGGACTTCGCCGACAGGGGCTATGGCTACACCTTC. This translates into CASSPDFADRGYGYTF.

This clonotype was seen a few times. The rearrangement joins TRBV19 to TRBJ2-1; 10 bases are a match to TRBD2. The CDR3 length is 16 residues. The junction had 7 bases not matched to a gene; V was cut back by 7 bases and J by 1 base. The germline CDR1 and CDR2 sequences are LNHDA and SQIVND (reference sequence). The CDR3 reads CASTGAGGYSYNEQFF. CDR3 DNA sequence: TGTGCCAGTACAGGAGCGGGAGGGTATTCCTACAATGAGCAGTTCTTC.

The rearrangement joins TRBV20-1 to TRBJ2-7; 10 bases fit TRBD2. Germline V CDR1 and CDR2: DFQATT, SNEGSKA (reference sequence). J gave up 3 bases and V 3 bases, and 5 bases lay outside the gene matches. The CDR3 consists of 14 residues. The CDR3: CSASPGLASYEQYF. CDR3 sequence (DNA): TGCAGTGCTAGCCCGGGACTAGCGAGCTACGAGCAGTACTTC.

The chain employs TRBV12-3 or TRBV12-4 and TRBJ2-1, with TRBD2 identical over 9 bases. This CDR3 comprises 15 residues. Trimming took 2 bases from V and 5 from J; bases not matched to a gene: 4. The CDR3 spells CASSLMLAGNNEQFF. The CDR3 region has the DNA TGTGCCAGCAGTTTAATGCTAGCGGGAAACAATGAGCAGTTCTTC.

The table lists this clonotype with a count of one. The CDR3 sequence: CASSRRLGGRDEQFF. In DNA form, the CDR3 reads TGCGCCAGCAGCCGTCGACTAGGGGGAAGGGATGAGCAGTTCTTC. The chain recombines TRBV4-1 with TRBJ2-1, with D possibly being TRBD1 or TRBD2 (6 bases each). V lost 4 bases and J lost 8, with 18 bases in between. The CDR3 spans 15 residues. From germline, CDR1 is MGHRA and CDR2 YSYEKL.